The clone carrying this T cell receptor beta chain was found many times. Its antigen remains unidentified. This sample is drawn from a study of CD8 T cells in ankylosing spondylitis. TCRdb re-derived calls from the 5' RACE reads in MiXCR, one entry per CDR3 protein. The sample records roughly 700,000 distinct CDR3 sequences, 15% to 20% being singletons. V lost 0 bases, J lost 1 base, and 7 bases lay in between. Looked up from germline, CDR1 is SGDLS and CDR2 is YYNGEE. This CDR3 is built from 14 residues. General study findings and limits: A motif of 7 to 9 highly homologous TCR beta variants was seen as apparently characteristic of ankylosing spondylitis blood.

J is TRBJ2-5 and V is TRBV9; D perhaps matches TRBD2 (5 bases). The receptor was derived from a male donor with ankylosing spondylitis. The source material was blood, either unsorted or a sorted T cell fraction (not recorded which). CDR3 residues: CASSVGGSQETQYF. In DNA form, the CDR3 reads TGTGCCAGCAGCGTAGGCGGGTCCCAAGAGACCCAGTACTTC.